This T cell receptor beta chain stems from a study of blood T cell repertoires in COVID-19. The CDR3 spans 14 residues. CDR1 and CDR2 (germline): MNHEY, SVGAGI. The V end lost 8 bases, the J end lost 5 bases, and 16 bases lay between the germline ends. Original data processing: Estimates of nucleated cell counts were drawn from the amplification of reference gene primers. Profiled with immunoSEQ multiplex PCR; TCRdb holds only in-frame clones, not every one. V, J and clone size are taken as reported in that table, and D and trimming were inferred from the DNA itself. The sample lists about 140,000 clones, around 84% occurring once.

The source material was peripheral blood. This chain joins TRBV6-5 and TRBJ1-5; D is ambiguous. The source is a man aged 25-40 years with COVID-19, enrolled during active disease. The CDR3 sequence: CASHPRETYQPQHF. CDR3 bases: TGTGCCAGCCACCCACGGGAGACCTATCAGCCCCAGCATTTT.